The clone carrying this T cell receptor (beta chain) was recorded only once. In germline, CDR1 is MNHEY, CDR2 SVGAGI. Trimming pared 6 bases from V and 4 bases from J, leaving 18 bases between. CDR3 length equals 15 residues. The sample belongs to a study of cytomegalovirus exposure and HLA in healthy donors. Study-level background: Out of 180 million or so T cells, an earlier analysis found about 100 million unique TCR beta sequences in total.

The PCR made use of 60 Vbeta and 13 Jbeta primers. The repertoire was sequenced with immunoSEQ multiplex PCR; TCRdb's copy has only in-frame clones and lacks some. The sample contains 76,000 or so clones, roughly 73% of which appear only once. Sequenced input: PBMCs. This chain uses TRBV6-5 with TRBJ1-2; TRBD1 might be the D (6 bases). The clonotype was recovered from a woman between 40 and 55 years old in good health and CMV-seropositive. The CDR3 loop is CASRRDTRALYGYTF. CDR3 DNA sequence: TGTGCCAGCAGAAGGGACACAAGGGCGCTCTATGGCTACACCTTC.